The text below deals with one TCR beta chain. This sample is part of a study of OX40 agonist ivuxolimab in advanced cancers. The germline V and J ends were trimmed by 3 bases and 5 bases, with 10 bases remaining between them. Per germline, CDR1 ENHRY and CDR2 SYGVKD. The CDR3 loop spans 13 amino acids. Sequencing used immunoSEQ multiplex PCR; TCRdb keeps in-frame clones, though not all of them. This sample yields approximately 53,000 clones, of which around 93% are seen a single time; 24% belongs to the top ten. The chain uses TRBV10-3 and TRBJ2-5; D is uncertain. Here the sequenced sample was CD4+ or CD8+ T cells sorted from blood, taken in a trial of the OX40 agonist ivuxolimab. This TCR was recovered from an adult with an advanced solid tumor such as melanoma, head and neck, liver or kidney cancer. The CDR3 DNA follows: TGTGCCATCAGTGAAGTGGGTGTCGAGACCCAGTACTTC. Protein sequence: CAISEVGVETQYF.